This T cell receptor beta chain was captured by sequencing in a study of early T cells in non-severe SARS-CoV-2 infection. The overall study: Sequencing used unsorted whole-blood bulk RNA, so chains lack pairing.

As part of library construction, unique molecular identifiers were attached to individual cDNA molecules. From the 5' RACE reads, TCRdb called clonotypes with MiXCR, one entry per CDR3 protein. Here the sample spans around 30,000 distinct CDR3 sequences, about 4.8% being singletons. Per the germline V gene, CDR1 is DFQATT and CDR2 is SNEGSKA (reference sequence). The CDR3 length is 12 residues. V dropped 2 bases and J dropped 4 bases, with 6 bases sitting between them. This clonotype was seen ten or more times. The antigen is not known. The study, taken as a whole, reports: VDJdb matching favored anti-spike CD8 responses, missing private and CD4 specificities.

This TCR was recovered from an adult who was a healthcare worker with PCR-confirmed SARS-CoV-2 infection or an uninfected control (not recorded which). Source material: whole blood. The chain employs TRBV20-1 and TRBJ2-1; D call uncertain. This chain's CDR3 is CSARLGYNEQFF. In DNA form, the CDR3 reads TGCAGTGCTAGACTTGGTTACAATGAGCAGTTCTTC.